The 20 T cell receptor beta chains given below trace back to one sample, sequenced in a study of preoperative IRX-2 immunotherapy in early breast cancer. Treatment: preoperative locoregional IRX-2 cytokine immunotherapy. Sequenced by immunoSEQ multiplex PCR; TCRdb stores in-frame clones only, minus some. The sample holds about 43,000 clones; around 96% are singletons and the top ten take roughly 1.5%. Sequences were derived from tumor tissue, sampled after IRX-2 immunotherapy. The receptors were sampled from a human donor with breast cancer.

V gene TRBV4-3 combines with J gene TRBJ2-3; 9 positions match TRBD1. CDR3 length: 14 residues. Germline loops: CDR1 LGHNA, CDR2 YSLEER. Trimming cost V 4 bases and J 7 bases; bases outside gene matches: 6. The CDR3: CASSLRTGEYTQYF. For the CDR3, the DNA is TGCGCCAGCAGCCTTAGGACAGGGGAGTATACGCAGTATTTT.

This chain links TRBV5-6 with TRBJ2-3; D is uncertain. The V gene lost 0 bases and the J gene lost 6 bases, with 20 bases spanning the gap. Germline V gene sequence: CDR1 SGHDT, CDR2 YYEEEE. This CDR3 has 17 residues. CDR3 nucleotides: TGTGCCAGCAGCTTGGCGGTTAGTACTCCCGGCGTTGATACGCAGTATTTT. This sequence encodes CASSLAVSTPGVDTQYF.

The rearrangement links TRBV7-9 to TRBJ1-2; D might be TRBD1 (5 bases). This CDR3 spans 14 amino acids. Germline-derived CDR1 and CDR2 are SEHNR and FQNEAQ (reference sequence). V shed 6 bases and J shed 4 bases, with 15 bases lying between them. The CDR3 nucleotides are TGTGCCAGCAGACCTGGGGCGGGGCTCTATGGCTACACCTTC. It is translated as CASRPGAGLYGYTF. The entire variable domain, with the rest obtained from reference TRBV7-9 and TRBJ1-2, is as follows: DTGVSQNPRHKITKRGQNVTFRCDPISEHNRLYWYRQTLGQGPEFLTYFQNEAQLEKSRLLSDRFSAERPKGSFSTLEIQRTEQGDSAMYLCASRPGAGLYGYTFGSGTRLTVV.

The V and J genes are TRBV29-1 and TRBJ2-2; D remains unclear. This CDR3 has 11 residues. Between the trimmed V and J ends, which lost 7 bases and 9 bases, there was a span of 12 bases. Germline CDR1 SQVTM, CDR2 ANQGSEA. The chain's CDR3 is CSGGLNRELFF. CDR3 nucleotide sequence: TGCAGCGGTGGGTTGAACCGGGAGCTGTTTTTT.

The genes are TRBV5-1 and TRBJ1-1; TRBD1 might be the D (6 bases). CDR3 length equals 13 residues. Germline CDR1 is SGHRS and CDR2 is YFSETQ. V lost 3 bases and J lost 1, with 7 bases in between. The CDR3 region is CASSWTANTEAFF. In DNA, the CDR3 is TGCGCCAGCAGCTGGACAGCGAACACTGAAGCTTTCTTT.

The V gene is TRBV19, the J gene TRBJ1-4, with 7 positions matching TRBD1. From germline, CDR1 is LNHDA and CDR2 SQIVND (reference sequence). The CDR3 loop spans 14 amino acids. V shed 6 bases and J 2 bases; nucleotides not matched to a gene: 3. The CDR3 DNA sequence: TGTGCCAGTAGCAGGGGGAGTACTAATGAAAAACTGTTTTTT. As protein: CASSRGSTNEKLFF.

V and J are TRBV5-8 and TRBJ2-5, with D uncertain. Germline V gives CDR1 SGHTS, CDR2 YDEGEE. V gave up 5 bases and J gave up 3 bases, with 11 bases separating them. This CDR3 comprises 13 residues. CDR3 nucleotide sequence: TGTGCCAGCAGTTCCTCCTGGGAAGAGACCCAGTACTTC. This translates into CASSSSWEETQYF.

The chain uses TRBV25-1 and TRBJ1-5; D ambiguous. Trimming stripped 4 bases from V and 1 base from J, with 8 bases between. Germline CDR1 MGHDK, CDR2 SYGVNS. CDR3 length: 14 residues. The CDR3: CASSGDQSNQPQHF. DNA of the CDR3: TGTGCCAGCAGTGGAGACCAGAGCAATCAGCCCCAGCATTTT. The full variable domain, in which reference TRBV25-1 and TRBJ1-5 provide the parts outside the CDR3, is EADIYQTPRYLVIGTGKKITLECSQTMGHDKMYWYQQDPGMELHLIHYSYGVNSTEKGDLSSESTVSRIRTEHFPLTLESARPSHTSQYLCASSGDQSNQPQHFGDGTRLSIL.

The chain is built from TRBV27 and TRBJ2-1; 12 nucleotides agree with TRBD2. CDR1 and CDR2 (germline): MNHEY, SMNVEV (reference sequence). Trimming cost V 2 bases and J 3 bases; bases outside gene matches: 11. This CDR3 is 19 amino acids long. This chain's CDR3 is CASSLAGLAGSLGYNEQFF. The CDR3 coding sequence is TGTGCCAGCAGTTTAGCGGGACTAGCGGGTTCCCTCGGCTACAATGAGCAGTTCTTC.

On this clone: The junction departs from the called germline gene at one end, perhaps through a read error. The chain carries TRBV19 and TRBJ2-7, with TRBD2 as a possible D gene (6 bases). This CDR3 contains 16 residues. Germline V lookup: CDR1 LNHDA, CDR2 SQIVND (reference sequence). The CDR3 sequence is CTSSEMGGLNSYEQYF. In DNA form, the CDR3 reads TGTACCAGTAGTGAAATGGGGGGACTGAACTCCTACGAGCAGTACTTC. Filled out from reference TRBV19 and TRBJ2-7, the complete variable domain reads DGGITQSPKYLFRKEGQNVTLSCEQNLNHDAMYWYRQDPGQGLRLIYYSQIVNDFQKGDIAEGYSVSREKKESFPLTVTSAQKNPTAFYLCTSSEMGGLNSYEQYFGPGTRLTVT.

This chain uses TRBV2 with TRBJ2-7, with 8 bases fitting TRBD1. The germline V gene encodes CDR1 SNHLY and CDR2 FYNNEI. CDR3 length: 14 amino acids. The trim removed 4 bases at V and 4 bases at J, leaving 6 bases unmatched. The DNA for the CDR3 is TGTGCCAGCAGTGGGACAGGGTCCCGTTACGAGCAGTACTTC. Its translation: CASSGTGSRYEQYF.

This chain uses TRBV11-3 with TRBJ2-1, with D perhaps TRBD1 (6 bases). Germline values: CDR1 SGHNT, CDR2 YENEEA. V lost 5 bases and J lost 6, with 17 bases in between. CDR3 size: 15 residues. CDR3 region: CASSPNRAGGNEQFF. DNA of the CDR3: TGTGCCAGCAGCCCTAACAGGGCTGGTGGCAATGAGCAGTTCTTC.

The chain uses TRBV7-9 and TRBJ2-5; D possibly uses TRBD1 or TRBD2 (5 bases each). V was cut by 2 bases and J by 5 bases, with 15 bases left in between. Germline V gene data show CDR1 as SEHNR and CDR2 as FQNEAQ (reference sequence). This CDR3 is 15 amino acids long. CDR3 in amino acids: CASSLRGQARETQYF. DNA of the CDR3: TGTGCCAGCAGCTTACGGGGCCAAGCTCGGGAGACCCAGTACTTC.

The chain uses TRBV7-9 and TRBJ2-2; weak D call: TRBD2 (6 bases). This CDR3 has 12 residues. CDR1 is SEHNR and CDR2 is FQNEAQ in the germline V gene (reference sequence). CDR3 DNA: TGTGCTGGGGACTGGGACACCGGGGAGCTGTTTTTT. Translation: CAGDWDTGELFF. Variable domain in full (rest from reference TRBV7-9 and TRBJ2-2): DTGVSQNPRHKITKRGQNVTFRCDPISEHNRLYWYRQTLGQGPEFLTYFQNEAQLEKSRLLSDRFSAERPKGSFSTLEIQRTEQGDSAMYLCAGDWDTGELFFGEGSRLTVL.

For the CDR3, the DNA is TGTGCCAGCAGCATTAATTGGACAGGGGACAATGAGCAGTTCTTC. This sequence encodes CASSINWTGDNEQFF. V usage is TRBV11-3 and J usage is TRBJ2-1; 9 bases are shared with TRBD1. The V gene end was trimmed by 5 bases and the J gene end by 5 bases; junction bases not matched to a gene: 7. The CDR3 covers 15 residues. Germline V CDR1 and CDR2: SGHNT, YENEEA.

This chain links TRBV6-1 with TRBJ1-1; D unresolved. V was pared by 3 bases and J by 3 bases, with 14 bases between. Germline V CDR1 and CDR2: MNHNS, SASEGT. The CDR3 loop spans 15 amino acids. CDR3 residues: CASSEDWGWDTEAFF. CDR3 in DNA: TGTGCCAGCAGTGAGGATTGGGGATGGGACACTGAAGCTTTCTTT.

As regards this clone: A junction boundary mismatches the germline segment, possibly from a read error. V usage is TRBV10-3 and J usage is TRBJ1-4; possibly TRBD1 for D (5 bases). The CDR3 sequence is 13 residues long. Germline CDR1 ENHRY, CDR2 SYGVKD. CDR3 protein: CAIGERGNEKLFF. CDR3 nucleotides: TGTGCCATCGGTGAGAGGGGTAATGAAAAACTGTTTTTT.

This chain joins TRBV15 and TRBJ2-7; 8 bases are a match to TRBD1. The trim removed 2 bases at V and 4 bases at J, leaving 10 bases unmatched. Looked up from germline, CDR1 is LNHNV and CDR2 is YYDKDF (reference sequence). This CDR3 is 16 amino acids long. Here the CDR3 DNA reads TGTGCCACCAGCAGATCGGACAGGGTTATGTGGTACGAGCAGTACTTC. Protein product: CATSRSDRVMWYEQYF.

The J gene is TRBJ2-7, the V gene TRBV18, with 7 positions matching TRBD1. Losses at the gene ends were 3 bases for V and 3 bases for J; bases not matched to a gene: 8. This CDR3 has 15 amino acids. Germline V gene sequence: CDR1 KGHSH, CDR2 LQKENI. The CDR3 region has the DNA TGTGCCAGCTCACCCCGAACCGGGACAGTCTACGAGCAGTACTTC. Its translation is CASSPRTGTVYEQYF.

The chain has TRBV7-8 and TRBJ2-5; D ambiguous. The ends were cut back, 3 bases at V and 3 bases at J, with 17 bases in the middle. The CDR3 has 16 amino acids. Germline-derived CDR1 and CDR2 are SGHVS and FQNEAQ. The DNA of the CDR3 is TGTGCCAGCAGCTTGGGTTACGGTGGGTTTGAAGAGACCCAGTACTTC. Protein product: CASSLGYGGFEETQYF.